The 18 T cell receptor beta chains given below trace back to one sample, sequenced in a study of shared clonotypes between healthy human individuals (dated by TCRdb to 2020 to 2021). CD8 naive samples were CD45RO-negative cells positively selected for CCR7, giving a CD45RA+CCR7+ population that excluded TemRA cells. Library construction relied on the immunoSEQ multiplex PCR assay. TCRdb holds this immuneACCESS table with in-frame rearrangements only. Some clones are missing; in checked studies, unresolved V genes explain under half, and the rest has no known cause. For this sample there are roughly 1,800,000 clones; about 95% appear just once. The leading ten clones occupy around 1.2% of the sample. Sequenced input: naive CD8+ T cells sorted from blood. The cell subset or site label, as the study defines it: CD45RA+CCR7+. The receptors originated from a man younger than 35 in good health.

This rearrangement joins TRBV6-5 to TRBJ2-1, with 8 bases identical to TRBD1. Germline V gene lookup returns CDR1 MNHEY and CDR2 SVGAGI. There are 14 residues in the CDR3. The J segment lost 5 bases and the V segment lost 4 bases, leaving 4 bases of the junction unmatched. The chain's CDR3 is CASSSRQGHNEQFF. CDR3 coding DNA: TGTGCCAGCAGTTCGAGACAGGGGCACAATGAGCAGTTCTTC.

The chain employs TRBV7-9 and TRBJ2-1, with D tentatively TRBD2 (6 bases). This CDR3 comprises 16 residues. Per germline, CDR1 SEHNR and CDR2 FQNEAQ (reference sequence). V was trimmed by 2 bases and J by 7 bases, leaving 18 bases between them. The CDR3 DNA reads TGTGCCAGCAGCTTAAAGGACTATGGGGACCAGAATGAGCAGTTCTTC. Translating gives CASSLKDYGDQNEQFF. The whole variable domain, filled in from reference TRBV7-9 and TRBJ2-1, reads DTGVSQNPRHKITKRGQNVTFRCDPISEHNRLYWYRQTLGQGPEFLTYFQNEAQLEKSRLLSDRFSAERPKGSFSTLEIQRTEQGDSAMYLCASSLKDYGDQNEQFFGPGTRLTVL.

This chain joins TRBV2 and TRBJ2-5; 10 bases are a match to TRBD2. Germline V lookup: CDR1 SNHLY, CDR2 FYNNEI. The CDR3 totals 15 residues. V trimming: 6 bases; J trimming: 2 bases; junction bases outside the gene matches: 6. CDR3 sequence reads: CASSPGTSVQETQYF. The CDR3 DNA reads as TGTGCCAGCAGCCCAGGGACTAGCGTTCAAGAGACCCAGTACTTC.

This clone has more than one count but fewer than ten. The V and J genes are TRBV6-1 and TRBJ2-1; 9 bases agree with TRBD1. There are 15 residues in the CDR3. Germline values: CDR1 MNHNS, CDR2 SASEGT. The junction had 7 bases not matched to a gene; V was cut back by 7 bases and J by 3 bases. The DNA of the CDR3 is TGTGCCAGCATTCTACAGGGGGCAAGCTACAATGAGCAGTTCTTC. Translated, it gives CASILQGASYNEQFF.

This sequence joins TRBV30 and TRBJ1-1; no reliable D call. CDR1 is GTSNPN and CDR2 is SVGIG in the germline V gene (reference sequence). Trimming shortened V by 1 base and J by 3 bases, and 12 bases separated the two germline ends. This CDR3 is 14 amino acids long. CDR3 DNA sequence: TGTGCCTGGAGTGATGAGGGTAGATACACTGAAGCTTTCTTT. This sequence encodes CAWSDEGRYTEAFF.

The CDR3 sequence is CSAYGTGELYGYTF. For the CDR3, the DNA is TGCAGCGCGTACGGGACAGGGGAGTTATATGGCTACACCTTC. The rearrangement joins TRBV29-1 to TRBJ1-2; 10 bases fit TRBD1. J was trimmed by 5 bases and V by 7 bases; bases with no gene match: 10. The CDR3 is 14 amino acids. Germline lookup yields CDR1 SQVTM and CDR2 ANQGSEA.

J is TRBJ1-4 and V is TRBV4-3; D possibly corresponds to TRBD1 (5 bases). Germline loops: CDR1 LGHNA, CDR2 YSLEER. This CDR3 has 13 amino acids. Trimming shortened V by 5 bases and J by 1 base, and 5 bases separated the two germline ends. The CDR3 is CASSDRTNEKLFF. The CDR3 nucleotides read TGCGCCAGCAGCGACAGAACTAATGAAAAACTGTTTTTT.

The rearrangement uses TRBV4-1 and TRBJ2-5; D may be TRBD1 (5 bases). Trimming pared 1 base from V and 1 base from J, leaving 13 bases between. CDR1 is MGHRA and CDR2 is YSYEKL in the germline V gene. The CDR3 totals 16 residues. The CDR3 spells CASSQVARAAQETQYF. The CDR3 bases are TGCGCCAGCAGCCAAGTTGCCAGGGCGGCCCAAGAGACCCAGTACTTC.

The genes are TRBV30 and TRBJ2-7, with TRBD2 as a possible D gene (6 bases). The V gene's germline CDR1 is GTSNPN and CDR2 SVGIG (reference sequence). There are 16 residues in the CDR3. V shed 1 base and J shed 1 base, with 17 bases lying between them. In DNA form, the CDR3 reads TGTGCCTGGAGTGATTTAACCGGGACTGTTTCCTACGAGCAGTACTTC. As protein: CAWSDLTGTVSYEQYF.

The chain employs TRBV5-1 and TRBJ2-2; possibly TRBD2 for D (5 bases). The CDR3 runs to 13 residues. Germline V gene sequence: CDR1 SGHRS, CDR2 YFSETQ. V was trimmed by 3 bases and J by 7 bases, leaving 10 bases between them. CDR3 residues: CASSWAGIGELFF. Here the CDR3 DNA reads TGCGCCAGCAGCTGGGCCGGGATCGGGGAGCTGTTTTTT. The full variable domain, with the rest looked up from reference TRBV5-1 and TRBJ2-2, is KAGVTQTPRYLIKTRGQQVTLSCSPISGHRSVSWYQQTPGQGLQFLFEYFSETQRNKGNFPGRFSGRQFSNSRSEMNVSTLELGDSALYLCASSWAGIGELFFGEGSRLTVL.

The genes are TRBV19 and TRBJ2-7; D is ambiguous. The CDR3 totals 18 residues. V dropped 0 bases and J dropped 2 bases, with 20 bases sitting between them. CDR1 and CDR2 (germline): LNHDA, SQIVND (reference sequence). Here the CDR3 reads CASSIESTRAERTYEQYF. CDR3 bases: TGTGCCAGTAGTATAGAAAGTACCCGTGCGGAGAGGACCTACGAGCAGTACTTC.

The chain uses TRBV9 and TRBJ2-5, with D possibly matching TRBD2 (6 bases). The V end lost 4 bases, the J end lost 5 bases, and 27 bases lay between the germline ends. Germline V gene sequence: CDR1 SGDLS, CDR2 YYNGEE. There are 18 residues in the CDR3. Here the CDR3 DNA reads TGTGCCAGCAGCCCCTCGTGGGGTGCGGGACTCGAGGGGGAGACCCAGTACTTC. Residues: CASSPSWGAGLEGETQYF.

In nucleotides, the CDR3 is TGTGCCAGAAGCTTGGACAGGGGACACAATCAGCCCCAGCATTTT. It encodes CARSLDRGHNQPQHF. The V gene is TRBV5-3, the J gene TRBJ1-5, with 7 positions matching TRBD1. TRBV5-3 is reported as an ORF; its role is uncertain. This CDR3 is 15 amino acids long. With V trimmed by 0 bases and J by 3 bases, 3 bases remained unmatched.

The chain joins TRBV5-4 to TRBJ2-5, with D unresolved. Trimming stripped 0 bases from V and 5 bases from J, with 11 bases between. Germline CDR1 and CDR2: SGHNT and YYREEE (reference sequence). The CDR3 has 14 amino acids. As DNA, the CDR3 is TGTGCCAGCAGCTTGGAGTCTCTGGGGGAGACCCAGTACTTC. Its protein product is CASSLESLGETQYF. Based on the CDR3 plus reference TRBV5-4 and TRBJ2-5, the full variable domain is ETGVTQSPTHLIKTRGQQVTLRCSSQSGHNTVSWYQQALGQGPQFIFQYYREEENGRGNFPPRFSGLQFPNYSSELNVNALELDDSALYLCASSLESLGETQYFGPGTRLLVL.

The rearrangement joins TRBV6-1 to TRBJ2-1; 10 bases align to TRBD2. The germline CDR1 and CDR2 sequences are MNHNS and SASEGT. The CDR3 sequence is 16 residues long. J was trimmed by 3 bases and V by 4 bases; bases with no gene match: 6. The CDR3 region has the DNA TGTGCCAGCAGTGTCCAGCGGGGGGGCTTCTACAATGAGCAGTTCTTC. Its protein product is CASSVQRGGFYNEQFF.

The CDR3 region has the DNA TGTGCCAGCAGCTTGCCCCGCACTAGAGTGGAGACCCAGTACTTC. Translation: CASSLPRTRVETQYF. The rearrangement links TRBV5-6 to TRBJ2-5; maybe TRBD2 (5 bases). The germline V and J ends were trimmed by 1 base and 5 bases, with 15 bases remaining between them. The CDR3 loop spans 15 amino acids. Germline CDR1 reads SGHDT; CDR2 reads YYEEEE.

This chain links TRBV7-9 with TRBJ1-2; no clear D gene. With 3 bases removed from V and 5 bases from J, the gap between germline ends came to 10 bases. The CDR3 totals 13 residues. Germline V gene lookup returns CDR1 SEHNR and CDR2 FQNEAQ (reference sequence). CDR3: CASSLGVTYGYTF. CDR3 DNA: TGTGCCAGCAGCTTGGGAGTTACTTATGGCTACACCTTC. Full variable domain (remainder filled in from reference TRBV7-9 and TRBJ1-2): DTGVSQNPRHKITKRGQNVTFRCDPISEHNRLYWYRQTLGQGPEFLTYFQNEAQLEKSRLLSDRFSAERPKGSFSTLEIQRTEQGDSAMYLCASSLGVTYGYTFGSGTRLTVV.

In regard to this clone: The sample has other DNA sequences that encode this CDR3 too. The V gene is TRBV27, the J gene TRBJ1-5, with a possible D match to TRBD1 (5 bases). The V end was cut by 2 bases, the J end by 4 bases, with 9 bases between. Germline loops: CDR1 MNHEY, CDR2 SMNVEV (reference sequence). The CDR3 has 14 amino acids. CDR3 region: CASSLGGGNQPQHF. The CDR3 DNA reads TGTGCCAGCAGTTTAGGGGGGGGGAATCAGCCCCAGCATTTT.